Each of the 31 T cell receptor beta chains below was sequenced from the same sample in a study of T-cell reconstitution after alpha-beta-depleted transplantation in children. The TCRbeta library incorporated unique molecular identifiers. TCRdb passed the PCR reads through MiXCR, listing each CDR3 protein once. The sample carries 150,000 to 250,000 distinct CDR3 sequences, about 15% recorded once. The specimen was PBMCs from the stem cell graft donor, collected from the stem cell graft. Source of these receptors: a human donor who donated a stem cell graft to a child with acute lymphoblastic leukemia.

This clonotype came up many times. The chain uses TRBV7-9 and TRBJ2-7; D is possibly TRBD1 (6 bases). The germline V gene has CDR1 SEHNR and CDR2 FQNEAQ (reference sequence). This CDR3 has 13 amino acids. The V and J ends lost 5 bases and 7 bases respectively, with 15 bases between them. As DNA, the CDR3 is TGTGCCAGCAGCCGACAGGCCCAGGGGGAGCAGTACTTC. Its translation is CASSRQAQGEQYF.

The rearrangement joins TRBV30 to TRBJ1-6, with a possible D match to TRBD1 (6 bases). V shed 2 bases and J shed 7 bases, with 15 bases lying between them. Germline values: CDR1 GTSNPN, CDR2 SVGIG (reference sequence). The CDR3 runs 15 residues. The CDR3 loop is CAWSPDSLRNSPLHF. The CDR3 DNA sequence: TGTGCCTGGAGTCCGGACAGTCTTAGGAATTCACCCCTCCACTTT.

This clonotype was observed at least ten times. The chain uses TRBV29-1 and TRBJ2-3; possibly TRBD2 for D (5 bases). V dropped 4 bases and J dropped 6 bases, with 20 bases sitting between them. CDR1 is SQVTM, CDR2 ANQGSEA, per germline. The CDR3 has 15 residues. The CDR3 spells CSVGRTNRIADTQYF. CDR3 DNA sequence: TGCAGCGTTGGCAGAACGAACCGTATAGCGGATACGCAGTATTTT.

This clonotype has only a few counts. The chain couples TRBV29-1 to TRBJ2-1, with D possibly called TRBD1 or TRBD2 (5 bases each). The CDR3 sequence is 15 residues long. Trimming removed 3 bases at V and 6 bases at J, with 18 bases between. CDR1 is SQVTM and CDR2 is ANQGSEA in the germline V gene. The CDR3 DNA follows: TGCAGCGTTGAGCAATGGGGGACGGCGGGCAATGAGCAGTTCTTC. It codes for CSVEQWGTAGNEQFF.

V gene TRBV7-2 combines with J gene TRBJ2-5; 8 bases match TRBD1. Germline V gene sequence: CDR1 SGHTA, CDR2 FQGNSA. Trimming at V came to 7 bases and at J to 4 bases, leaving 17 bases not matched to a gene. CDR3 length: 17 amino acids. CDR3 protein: CASIPAYRTGSRETQYF. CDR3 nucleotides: TGTGCCAGCATCCCCGCGTATAGGACAGGGAGTCGAGAGACCCAGTACTTC. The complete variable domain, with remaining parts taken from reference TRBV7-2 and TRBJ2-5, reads GAGVSQSPSNKVTEKGKDVELRCDPISGHTALYWYRQSLGQGLEFLIYFQGNSAPDKSGLPSDRFSAERTGGSVSTLTIQRTQQEDSAVYLCASIPAYRTGSRETQYFGPGTRLLVL.

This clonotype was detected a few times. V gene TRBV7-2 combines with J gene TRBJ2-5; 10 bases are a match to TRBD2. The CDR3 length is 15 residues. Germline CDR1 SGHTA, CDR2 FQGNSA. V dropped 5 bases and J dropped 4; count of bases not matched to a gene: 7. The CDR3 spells CASSQGLARGETQYF. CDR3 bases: TGTGCCAGCAGCCAGGGACTAGCGCGGGGAGAGACCCAGTACTTC.

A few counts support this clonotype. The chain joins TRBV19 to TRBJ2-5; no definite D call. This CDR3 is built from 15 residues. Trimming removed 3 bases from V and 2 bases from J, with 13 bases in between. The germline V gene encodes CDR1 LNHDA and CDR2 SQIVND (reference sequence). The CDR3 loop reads CASSMNVAVQETQYF. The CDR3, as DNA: TGTGCCAGTAGTATGAACGTGGCGGTGCAAGAGACCCAGTACTTC.

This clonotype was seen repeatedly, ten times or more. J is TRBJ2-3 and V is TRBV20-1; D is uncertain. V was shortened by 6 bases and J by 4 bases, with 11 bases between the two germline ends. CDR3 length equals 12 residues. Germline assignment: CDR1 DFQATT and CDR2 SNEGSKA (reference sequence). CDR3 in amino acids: CSADVPPDTQYF. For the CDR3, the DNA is TGCAGTGCAGACGTCCCCCCAGATACGCAGTATTTT.

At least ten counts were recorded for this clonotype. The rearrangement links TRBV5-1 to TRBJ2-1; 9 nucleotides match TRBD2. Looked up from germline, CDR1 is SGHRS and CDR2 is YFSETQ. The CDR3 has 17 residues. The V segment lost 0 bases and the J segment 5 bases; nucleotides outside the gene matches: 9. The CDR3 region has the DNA TGCGCCAGCAGCTTGGAGCCTGCGGGAGGGCTCCACAATGAGCAGTTCTTC. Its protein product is CASSLEPAGGLHNEQFF.

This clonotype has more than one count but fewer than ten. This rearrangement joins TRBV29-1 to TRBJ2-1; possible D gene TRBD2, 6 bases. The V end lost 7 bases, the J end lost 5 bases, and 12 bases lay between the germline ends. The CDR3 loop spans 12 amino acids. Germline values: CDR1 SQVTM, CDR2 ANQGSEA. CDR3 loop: CSAEGLNNEQFF. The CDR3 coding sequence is TGCAGCGCCGAGGGACTGAACAATGAGCAGTTCTTC.

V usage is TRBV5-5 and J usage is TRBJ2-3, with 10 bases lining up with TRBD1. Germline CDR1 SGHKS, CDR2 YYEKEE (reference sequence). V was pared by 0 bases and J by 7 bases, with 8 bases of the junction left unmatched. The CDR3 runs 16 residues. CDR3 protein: CASSLGADRGPNTQYF. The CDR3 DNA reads TGTGCCAGCAGCTTGGGAGCCGACAGGGGGCCGAATACGCAGTATTTT.

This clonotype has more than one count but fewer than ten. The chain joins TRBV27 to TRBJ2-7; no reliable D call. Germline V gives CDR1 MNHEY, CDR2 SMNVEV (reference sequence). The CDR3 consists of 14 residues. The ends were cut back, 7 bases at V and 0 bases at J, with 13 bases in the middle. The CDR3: CASTRKASSYEQYF. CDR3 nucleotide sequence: TGTGCCAGCACAAGAAAAGCAAGCTCCTACGAGCAGTACTTC.

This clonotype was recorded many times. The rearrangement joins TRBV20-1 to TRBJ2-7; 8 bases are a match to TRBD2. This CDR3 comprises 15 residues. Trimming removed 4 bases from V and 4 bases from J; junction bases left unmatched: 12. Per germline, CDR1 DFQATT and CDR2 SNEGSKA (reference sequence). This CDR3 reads CSAKWSGGPGYEQYF. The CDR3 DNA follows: TGCAGTGCTAAGTGGTCGGGAGGGCCCGGGTACGAGCAGTACTTC.

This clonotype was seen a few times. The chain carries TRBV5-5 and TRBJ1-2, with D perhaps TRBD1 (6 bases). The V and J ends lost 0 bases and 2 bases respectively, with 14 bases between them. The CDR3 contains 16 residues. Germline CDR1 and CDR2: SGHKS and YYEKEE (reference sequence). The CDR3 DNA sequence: TGTGCCAGCAGCTTGGGGCCACAGGGTAAAAACTATGGCTACACCTTC. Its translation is CASSLGPQGKNYGYTF.

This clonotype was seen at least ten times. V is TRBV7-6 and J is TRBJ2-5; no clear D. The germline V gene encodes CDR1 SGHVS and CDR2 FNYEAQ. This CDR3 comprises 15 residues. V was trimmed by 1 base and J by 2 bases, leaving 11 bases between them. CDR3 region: CASSLGADRQETQYF. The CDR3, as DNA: TGTGCCAGCAGCTTAGGGGCGGATAGACAAGAGACCCAGTACTTC. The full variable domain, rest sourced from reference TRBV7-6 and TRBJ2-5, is GAGVSQSPRYKVTKRGQDVALRCDPISGHVSLYWYRQALGQGPEFLTYFNYEAQQDKSGLPNDRFSAERPEGSISTLTIQRTEQRDSAMYRCASSLGADRQETQYFGPGTRLLVL.

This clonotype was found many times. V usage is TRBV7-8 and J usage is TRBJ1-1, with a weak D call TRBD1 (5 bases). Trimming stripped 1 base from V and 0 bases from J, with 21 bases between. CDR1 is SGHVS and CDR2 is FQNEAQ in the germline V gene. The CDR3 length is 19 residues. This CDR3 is CASSLGVGGWLNMNTEAFF. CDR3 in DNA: TGTGCCAGCAGCTTAGGAGTTGGGGGGTGGCTTAACATGAACACTGAAGCTTTCTTT.

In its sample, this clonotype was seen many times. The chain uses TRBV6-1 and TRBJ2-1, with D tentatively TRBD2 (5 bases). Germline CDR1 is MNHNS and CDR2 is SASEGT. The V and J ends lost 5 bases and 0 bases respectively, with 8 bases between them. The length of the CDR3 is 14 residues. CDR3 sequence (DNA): TGTGCCAGCAGTACAAGCGGCTCCTACAATGAGCAGTTCTTC. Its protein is CASSTSGSYNEQFF.

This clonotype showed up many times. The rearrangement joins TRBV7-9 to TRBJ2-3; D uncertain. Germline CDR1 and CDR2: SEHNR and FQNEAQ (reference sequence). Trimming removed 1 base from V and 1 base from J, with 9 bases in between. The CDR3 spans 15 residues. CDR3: CASSLGTERTDTQYF. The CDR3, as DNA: TGTGCCAGCAGCTTAGGTACGGAACGCACAGATACGCAGTATTTT.

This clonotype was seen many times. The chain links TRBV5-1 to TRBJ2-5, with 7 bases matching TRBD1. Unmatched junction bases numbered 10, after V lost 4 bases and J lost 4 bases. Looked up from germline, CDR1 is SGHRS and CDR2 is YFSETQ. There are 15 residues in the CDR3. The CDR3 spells CASSPTGILTETQYF. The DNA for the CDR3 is TGCGCCAGCAGCCCGACAGGGATATTGACAGAGACCCAGTACTTC.

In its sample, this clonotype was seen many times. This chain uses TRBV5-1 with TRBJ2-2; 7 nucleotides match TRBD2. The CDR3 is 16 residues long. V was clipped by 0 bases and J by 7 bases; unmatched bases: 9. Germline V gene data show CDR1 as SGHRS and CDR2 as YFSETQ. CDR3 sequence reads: CASSLVVAGGGGELFF. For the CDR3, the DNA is TGCGCCAGCAGCTTGGTGGTAGCGGGCGGCGGCGGGGAGCTGTTTTTT.

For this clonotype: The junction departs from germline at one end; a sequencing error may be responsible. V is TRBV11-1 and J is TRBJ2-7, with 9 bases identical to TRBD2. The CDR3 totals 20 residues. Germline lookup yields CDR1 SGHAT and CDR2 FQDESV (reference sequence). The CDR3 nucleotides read TGTGCCAGCAGCTCCTTGGGGACTGGGGCTAGCGGGACTTCGGAGGGGGAGCAGTGCTTC. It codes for CASSSLGTGASGTSEGEQCF.

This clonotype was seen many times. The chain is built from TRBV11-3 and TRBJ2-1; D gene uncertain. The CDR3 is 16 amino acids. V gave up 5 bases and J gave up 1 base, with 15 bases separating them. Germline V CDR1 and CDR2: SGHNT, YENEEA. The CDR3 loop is CASSRSTSGSYNEQFF. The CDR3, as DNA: TGTGCCAGCAGCCGTAGTACTTCTGGGTCCTACAATGAGCAGTTCTTC.

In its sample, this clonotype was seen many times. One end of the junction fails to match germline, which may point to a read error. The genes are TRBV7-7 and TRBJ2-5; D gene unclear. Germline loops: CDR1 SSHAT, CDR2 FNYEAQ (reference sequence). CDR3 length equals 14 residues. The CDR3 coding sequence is TGTGCTAGCAGCTTAGAACTACATCTCGAGACCCAGTACTTC. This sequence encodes CASSLELHLETQYF.

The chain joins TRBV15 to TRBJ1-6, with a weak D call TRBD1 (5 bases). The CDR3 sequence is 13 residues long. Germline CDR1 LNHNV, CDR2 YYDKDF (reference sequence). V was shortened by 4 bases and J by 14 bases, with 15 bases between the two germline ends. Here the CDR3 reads CATSIGTSSTLHF. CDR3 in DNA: TGTGCCACCAGCATTGGGACCTCCAGCACCCTCCACTTT.

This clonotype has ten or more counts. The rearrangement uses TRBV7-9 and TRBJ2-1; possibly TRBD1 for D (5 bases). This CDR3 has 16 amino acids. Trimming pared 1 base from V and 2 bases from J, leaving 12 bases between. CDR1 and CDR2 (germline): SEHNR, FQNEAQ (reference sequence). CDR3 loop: CASSLEGVLTYNEQFF. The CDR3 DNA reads TGTGCCAGCAGCTTAGAAGGGGTCCTTACCTACAATGAGCAGTTCTTC.

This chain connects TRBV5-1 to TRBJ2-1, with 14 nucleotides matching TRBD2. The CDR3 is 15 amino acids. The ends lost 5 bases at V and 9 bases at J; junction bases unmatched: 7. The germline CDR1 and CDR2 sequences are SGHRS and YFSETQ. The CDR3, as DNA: TGCGCCAGCAGTCACGGACTAGCGGGAGGTAGTGAGCAGTTCTTC. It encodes CASSHGLAGGSEQFF.

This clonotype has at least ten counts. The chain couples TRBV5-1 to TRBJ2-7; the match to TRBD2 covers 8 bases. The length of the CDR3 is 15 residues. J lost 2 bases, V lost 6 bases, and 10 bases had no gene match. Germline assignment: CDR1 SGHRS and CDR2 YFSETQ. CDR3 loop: CASTPAGGAAYEQYF. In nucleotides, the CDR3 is TGCGCCAGCACCCCCGCGGGGGGAGCAGCCTACGAGCAGTACTTC. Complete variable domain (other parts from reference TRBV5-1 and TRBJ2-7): KAGVTQTPRYLIKTRGQQVTLSCSPISGHRSVSWYQQTPGQGLQFLFEYFSETQRNKGNFPGRFSGRQFSNSRSEMNVSTLELGDSALYLCASTPAGGAAYEQYFGPGTRLTVT.

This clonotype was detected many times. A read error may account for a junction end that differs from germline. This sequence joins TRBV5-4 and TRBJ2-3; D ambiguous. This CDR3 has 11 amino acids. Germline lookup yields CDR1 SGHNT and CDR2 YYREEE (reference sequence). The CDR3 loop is CASSLGILLSF. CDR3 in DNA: TGTGCCAGCAGCTTGGGTATACTATTGTCTTTT.

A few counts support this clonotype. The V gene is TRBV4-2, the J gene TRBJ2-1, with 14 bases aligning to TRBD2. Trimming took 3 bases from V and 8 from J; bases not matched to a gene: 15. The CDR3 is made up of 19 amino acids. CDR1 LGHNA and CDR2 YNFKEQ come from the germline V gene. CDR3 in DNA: TGTGCCAGCAGCCAGGCGGGACTAGCGGGAGACGGTGGTCAGGATGAGCAGTTCTTC. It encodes CASSQAGLAGDGGQDEQFF.

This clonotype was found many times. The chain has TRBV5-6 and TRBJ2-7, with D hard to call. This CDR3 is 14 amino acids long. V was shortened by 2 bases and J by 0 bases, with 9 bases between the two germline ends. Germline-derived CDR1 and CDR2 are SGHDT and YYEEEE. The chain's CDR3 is CASSFGRHSYEQYF. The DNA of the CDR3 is TGTGCCAGCAGCTTCGGCAGACACTCCTACGAGCAGTACTTC. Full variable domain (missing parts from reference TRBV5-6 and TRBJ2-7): DAGVTQSPTHLIKTRGQQVTLRCSPKSGHDTVSWYQQALGQGPQFIFQYYEEEERQRGNFPDRFSGHQFPNYSSELNVNALLLGDSALYLCASSFGRHSYEQYFGPGTRLTVT.

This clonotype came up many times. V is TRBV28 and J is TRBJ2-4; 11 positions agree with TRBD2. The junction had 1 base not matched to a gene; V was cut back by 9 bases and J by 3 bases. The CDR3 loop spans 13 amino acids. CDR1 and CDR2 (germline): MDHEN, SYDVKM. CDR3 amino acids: CASTSGGKNIQYF. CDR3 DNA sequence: TGTGCCAGTACTAGCGGGGGCAAAAACATTCAGTACTTC.